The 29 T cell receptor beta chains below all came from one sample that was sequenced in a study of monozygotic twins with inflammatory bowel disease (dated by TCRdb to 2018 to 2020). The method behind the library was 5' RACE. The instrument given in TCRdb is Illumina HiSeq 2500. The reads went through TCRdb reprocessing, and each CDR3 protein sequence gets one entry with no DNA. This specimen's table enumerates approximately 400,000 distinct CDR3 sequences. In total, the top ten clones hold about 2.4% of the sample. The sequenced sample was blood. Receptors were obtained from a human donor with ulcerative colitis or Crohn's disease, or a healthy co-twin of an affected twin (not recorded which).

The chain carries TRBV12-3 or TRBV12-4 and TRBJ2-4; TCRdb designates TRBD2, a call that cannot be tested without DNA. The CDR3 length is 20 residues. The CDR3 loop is CASSPWMREGPSGAKNIQYF.

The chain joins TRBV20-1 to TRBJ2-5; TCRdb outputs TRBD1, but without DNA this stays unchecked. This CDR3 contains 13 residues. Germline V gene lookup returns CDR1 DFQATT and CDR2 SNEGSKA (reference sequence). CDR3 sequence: CSAPRHLQETQYF.

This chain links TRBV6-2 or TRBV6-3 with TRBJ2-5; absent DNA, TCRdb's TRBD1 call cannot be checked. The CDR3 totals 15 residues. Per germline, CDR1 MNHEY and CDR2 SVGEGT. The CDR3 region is CASSRQGGEGETQYF.

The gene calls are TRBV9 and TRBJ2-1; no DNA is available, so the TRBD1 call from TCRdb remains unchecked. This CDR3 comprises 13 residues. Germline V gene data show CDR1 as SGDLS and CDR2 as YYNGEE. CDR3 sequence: CASSVEDRNEQFF. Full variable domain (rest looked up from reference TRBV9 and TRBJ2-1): DSGVTQTPKHLITATGQRVTLRCSPRSGDLSVYWYQQSLDQGLQFLIQYYNGEERAKGNILERFSAQQFPDLHSELNLSSLELGDSALYFCASSVEDRNEQFFGPGTRLTVL.

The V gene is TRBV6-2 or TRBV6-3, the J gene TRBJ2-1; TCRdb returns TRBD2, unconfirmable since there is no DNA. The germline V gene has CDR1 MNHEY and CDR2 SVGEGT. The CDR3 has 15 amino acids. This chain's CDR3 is CASSTGLAAHNEQFF.

This CDR3 reads CSARLAGGSTDTQYF. V and J are TRBV20-1 and TRBJ2-3; TCRdb returns TRBD2, unconfirmable since there is no DNA. From germline, CDR1 is DFQATT and CDR2 SNEGSKA (reference sequence). The CDR3 contains 15 residues.

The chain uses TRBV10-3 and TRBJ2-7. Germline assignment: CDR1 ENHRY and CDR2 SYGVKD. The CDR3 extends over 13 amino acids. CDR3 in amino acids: CAIYHEVRNEQYF.

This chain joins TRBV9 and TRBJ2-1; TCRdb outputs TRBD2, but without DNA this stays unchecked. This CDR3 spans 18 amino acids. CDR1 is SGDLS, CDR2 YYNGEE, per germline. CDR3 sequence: CASSPNPTTSGSYNEQFF.

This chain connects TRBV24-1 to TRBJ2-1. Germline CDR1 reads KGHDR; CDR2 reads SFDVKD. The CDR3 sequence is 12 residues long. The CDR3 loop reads CATSRNGWEQFF.

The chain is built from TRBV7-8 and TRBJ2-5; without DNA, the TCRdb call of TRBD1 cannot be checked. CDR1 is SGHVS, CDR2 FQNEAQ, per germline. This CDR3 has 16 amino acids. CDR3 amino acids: CASSEVGRRPEETQYF.

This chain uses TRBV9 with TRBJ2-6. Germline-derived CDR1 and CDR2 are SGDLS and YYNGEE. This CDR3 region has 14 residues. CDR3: CASSASSGANVLTF.

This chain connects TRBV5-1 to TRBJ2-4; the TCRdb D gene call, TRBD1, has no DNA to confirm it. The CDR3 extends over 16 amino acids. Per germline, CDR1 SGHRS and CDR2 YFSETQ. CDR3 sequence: CASSGGDSGSKNIQYF.

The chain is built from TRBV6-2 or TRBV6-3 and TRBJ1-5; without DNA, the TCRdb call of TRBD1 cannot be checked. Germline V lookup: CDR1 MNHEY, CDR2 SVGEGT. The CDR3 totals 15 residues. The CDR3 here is CASSYSGRGHQPQHF.

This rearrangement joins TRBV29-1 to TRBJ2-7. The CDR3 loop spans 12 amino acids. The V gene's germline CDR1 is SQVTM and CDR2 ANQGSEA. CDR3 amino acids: CSVGKGLYEQYF.

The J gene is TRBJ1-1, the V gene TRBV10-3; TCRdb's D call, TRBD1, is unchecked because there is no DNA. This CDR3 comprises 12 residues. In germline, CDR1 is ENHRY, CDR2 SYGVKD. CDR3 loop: CAIRTGSTEAFF.

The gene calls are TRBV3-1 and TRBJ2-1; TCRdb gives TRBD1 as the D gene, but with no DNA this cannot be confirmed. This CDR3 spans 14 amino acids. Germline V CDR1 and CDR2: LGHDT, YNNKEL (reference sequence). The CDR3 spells CASSQAGDGNEQFF.

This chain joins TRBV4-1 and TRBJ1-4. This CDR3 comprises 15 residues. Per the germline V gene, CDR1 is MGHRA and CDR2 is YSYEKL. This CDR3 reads CASSQVLTPNEKLFF.

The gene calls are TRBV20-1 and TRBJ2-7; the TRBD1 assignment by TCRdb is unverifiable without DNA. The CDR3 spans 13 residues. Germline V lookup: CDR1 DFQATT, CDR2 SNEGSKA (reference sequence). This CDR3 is CSARDGTDYEQYF.

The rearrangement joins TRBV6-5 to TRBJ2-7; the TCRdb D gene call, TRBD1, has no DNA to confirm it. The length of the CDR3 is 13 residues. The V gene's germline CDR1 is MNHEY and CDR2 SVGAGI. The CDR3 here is CASTGRVDHEQYF.

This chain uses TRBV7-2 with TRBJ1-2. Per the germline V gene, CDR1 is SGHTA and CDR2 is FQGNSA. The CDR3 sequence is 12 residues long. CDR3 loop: CASSLGPRGYTF.

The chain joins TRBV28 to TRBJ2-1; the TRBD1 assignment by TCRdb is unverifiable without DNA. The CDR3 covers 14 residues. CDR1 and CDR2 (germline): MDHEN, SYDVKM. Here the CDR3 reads CASSTLGAGNEQFF.

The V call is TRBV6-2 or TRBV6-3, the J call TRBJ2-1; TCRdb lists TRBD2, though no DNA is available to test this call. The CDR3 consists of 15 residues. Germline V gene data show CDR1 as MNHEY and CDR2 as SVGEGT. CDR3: CASSPTSGPYNEQFF.

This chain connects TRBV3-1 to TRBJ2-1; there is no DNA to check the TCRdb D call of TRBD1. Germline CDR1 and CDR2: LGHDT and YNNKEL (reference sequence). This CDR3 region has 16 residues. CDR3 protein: CASSPVAGTLNNEQFF.

The CDR3 sequence is CASRAPGGKLFF. V gene TRBV25-1 combines with J gene TRBJ1-4; TCRdb's D call, TRBD1, is unchecked because there is no DNA. CDR3 length: 12 amino acids. Germline CDR1 and CDR2: MGHDK and SYGVNS.

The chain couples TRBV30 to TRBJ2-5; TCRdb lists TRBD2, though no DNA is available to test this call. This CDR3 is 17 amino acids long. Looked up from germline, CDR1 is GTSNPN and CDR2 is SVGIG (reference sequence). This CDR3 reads CAWSLTARLAGHETQYF.

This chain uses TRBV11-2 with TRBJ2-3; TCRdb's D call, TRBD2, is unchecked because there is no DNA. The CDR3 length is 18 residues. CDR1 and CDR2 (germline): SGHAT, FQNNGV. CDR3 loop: CASRSRGLAGGPWDTQYF.

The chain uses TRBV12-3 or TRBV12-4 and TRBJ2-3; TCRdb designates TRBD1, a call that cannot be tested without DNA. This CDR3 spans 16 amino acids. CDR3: CASSLKGQGITDTQYF.

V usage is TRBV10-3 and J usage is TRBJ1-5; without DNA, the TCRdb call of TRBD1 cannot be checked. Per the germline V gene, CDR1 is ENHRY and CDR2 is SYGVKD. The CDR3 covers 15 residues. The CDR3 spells CAISEDGGFNQPQHF.

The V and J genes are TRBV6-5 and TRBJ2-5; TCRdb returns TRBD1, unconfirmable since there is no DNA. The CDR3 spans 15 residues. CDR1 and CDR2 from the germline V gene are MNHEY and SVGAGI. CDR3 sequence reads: CASSYGGGRQETQYF.